This TCR beta chain emerged from a study of blood T cell repertoires in COVID-19. Authors' processing steps: Nucleated cell counts were estimated from reference gene primer amplification. Repertoires were generated with immunoSEQ multiplex PCR, while TCRdb's copy carries only in-frame clones and drops some. V and J calls and clone size are as listed in that table; D and trimming were resolved from the DNA. The table records 200,000 to 250,000 clones, roughly four fifths of them present only once. CDR1 is MNHEY, CDR2 SMNVEV, per germline (reference sequence). The CDR3 totals 15 residues. The V and J ends lost 4 bases and 7 bases respectively, with 17 bases between them. This clone was seen a handful of times.

The sample consisted of peripheral blood. The V gene is TRBV27, the J gene TRBJ2-1; a possible D gene is TRBD1 (6 bases). The TCR sequence derives from a woman aged 50 to 65 with acute or convalescent COVID-19. The CDR3 sequence: CASSSRSGVRNEQFF. CDR3 DNA sequence: TGTGCCAGCAGTTCCCGTTCAGGGGTGAGAAATGAGCAGTTCTTC.